This T cell receptor beta chain was sequenced during a study of radiotherapy plus CTLA-4 blockade in lung cancer. Overall study findings and caveats: Increased serum interferon-beta after radiation also reportedly predicted response strongly. Radiotherapy plus ipilimumab was followed by expansion in blood of tumor-derived TCR clones.

The study treated chemo-refractory metastatic non-small-cell lung cancer patients with focal radiation plus ipilimumab CTLA-4 blockade. A remark on this clone: Its specificity is not known.

The CDR3 consists of 14 residues. CDR1 SGHTA and CDR2 FQGNSA come from the germline V gene. V lost 9 bases and J lost 5; bases outside the gene matches: 12. Assay: immunoSEQ multiplex PCR; the TCRdb copy retains only in-frame clones and omits some. The sample includes some 70,000 clones, roughly 85% seen only once; the top ten take 10%. The clonotype was recovered from a human donor with non-small cell lung cancer who had a complete response to radiotherapy plus ipilimumab. The sample was peripheral blood, taken from a patient treated with radiotherapy plus ipilimumab. V and J are TRBV7-2 and TRBJ2-5; 7 bases line up with TRBD1. In nucleotides, the CDR3 is TGTGCCAGTGATACAGGGGTTTCATGGGAGACCCAGTACTTC. This encodes CASDTGVSWETQYF.